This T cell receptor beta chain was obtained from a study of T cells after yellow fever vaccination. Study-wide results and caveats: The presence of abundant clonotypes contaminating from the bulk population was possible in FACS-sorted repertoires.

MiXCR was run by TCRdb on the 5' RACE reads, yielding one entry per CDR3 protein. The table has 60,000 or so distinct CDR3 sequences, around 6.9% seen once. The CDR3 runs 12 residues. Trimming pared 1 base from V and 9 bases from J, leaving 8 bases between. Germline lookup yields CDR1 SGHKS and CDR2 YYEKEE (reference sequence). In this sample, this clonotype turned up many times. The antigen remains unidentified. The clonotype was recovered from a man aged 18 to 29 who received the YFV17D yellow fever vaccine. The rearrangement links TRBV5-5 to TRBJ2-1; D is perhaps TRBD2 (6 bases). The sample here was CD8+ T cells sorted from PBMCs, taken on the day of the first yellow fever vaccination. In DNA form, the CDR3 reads TGTGCCAGCAGCTTGTTGGGGGGTGAGCAGTTCTTC. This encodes CASSLLGGEQFF.